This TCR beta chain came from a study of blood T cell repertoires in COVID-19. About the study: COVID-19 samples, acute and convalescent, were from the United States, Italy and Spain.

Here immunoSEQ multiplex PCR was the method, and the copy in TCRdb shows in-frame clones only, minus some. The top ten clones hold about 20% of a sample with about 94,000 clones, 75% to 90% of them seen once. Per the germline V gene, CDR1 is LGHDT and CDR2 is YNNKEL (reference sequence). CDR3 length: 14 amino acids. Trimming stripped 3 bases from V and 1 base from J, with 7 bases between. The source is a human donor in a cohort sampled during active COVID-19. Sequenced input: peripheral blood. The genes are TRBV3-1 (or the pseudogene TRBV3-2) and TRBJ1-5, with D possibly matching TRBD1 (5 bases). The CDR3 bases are TGTGCCAGCAGCCAGGGGCACAGCAATCAGCCCCAGCATTTT. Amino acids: CASSQGHSNQPQHF.